A few counts support the clone carrying this T cell receptor beta chain. Its antigen remains unknown. The entry originates in a study of regulatory T cells in long-lasting Graves disease. Overall study results and limits: It was peripheral blood alone, not thyroid tissue, that was studied.

For TCR beta, libraries came from iRepertoire HTBI primers and Arm-PCR of CDR3 regions. One entry per CDR3 protein, called by TCRdb with MiXCR from the multiplex PCR reads. The repertoire holds 350,000 to 500,000 distinct CDR3 sequences, over 15% seen once, with about 25% in the top ten. Stated time point: newly diagnosed GD, antithyroid drugs for less than 3 months. RNA extracted from PBMCs served as the sequencing template. With EDTA tubes as the receptacles, about 8.1 milliliters of peripheral blood were drawn. Separately, the same data were catalogued under a study of T cells in Graves' hyperthyroidism and ophthalmopathy. That work adds: In making diagnoses, clinical symptoms, serum thyroxine and TRAb, thyroid ultrasound and orbital computed tomography were all used. When the TCR CDR3 underwent first-round RT-PCR, the HTBI primer set was used.

The sample here was peripheral blood mononuclear cells (PBMCs), taken at new diagnosis, from a patient treated with antithyroid drugs. This TCR derives from a woman between 18 and 30 years old with Graves disease.

The CDR3 sequence: CSVEWDGSYEQYF. The DNA for the CDR3 is TGCAGCGTTGAATGGGACGGAAGCTACGAGCAGTACTTC. The V call is TRBV29-1, the J call TRBJ2-7; D may match TRBD1 or TRBD2 (5 bases each). CDR1 and CDR2 from the germline V gene are SQVTM and ANQGSEA. CDR3 size: 13 residues. V lost 2 bases, J lost 3 bases, and 11 bases lay in between.